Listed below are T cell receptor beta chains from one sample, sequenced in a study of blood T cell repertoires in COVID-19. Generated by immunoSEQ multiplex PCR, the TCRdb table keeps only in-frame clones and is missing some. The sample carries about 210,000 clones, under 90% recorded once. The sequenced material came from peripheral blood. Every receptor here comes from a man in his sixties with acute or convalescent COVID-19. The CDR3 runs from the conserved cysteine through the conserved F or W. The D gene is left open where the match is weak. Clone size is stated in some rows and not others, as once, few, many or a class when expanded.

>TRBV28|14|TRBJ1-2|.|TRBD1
TGTGCCAGCAGCATGGGACAGGGGGTGAGAGGCTACACCTTC
CASSMGQGVRGYTF
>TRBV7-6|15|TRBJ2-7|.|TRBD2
TGTGCCAGCAGCTTAGCCCCTAGCGGGAAGTACGAGCAGTACTTC
CASSLAPSGKYEQYF
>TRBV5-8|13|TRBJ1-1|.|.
TGTGCCAGCAGCTTGAGTGCACAAACTGAAGCTTTCTTT
CASSLSAQTEAFF
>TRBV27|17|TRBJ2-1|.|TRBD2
TGTGCCAGCAGTTTATGGGCTAGCGGGGGGGCCATCAATGAGCAGTTCTTC
CASSLWASGGAINEQFF
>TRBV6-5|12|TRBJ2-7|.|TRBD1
TGTGCCAGCGGCAGGGGGCTGGGTGAGCAGTACTTC
CASGRGLGEQYF
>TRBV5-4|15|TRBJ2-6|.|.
TGTGCCAGCAGCTTGGATCACTCTGGGGCCAACGTCCTGACTTTC
CASSLDHSGANVLTF
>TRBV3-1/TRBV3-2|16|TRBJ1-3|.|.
TGTGCCAGCAGCCAAGGGGGAGGGGTCGGAGGAAACACCATATATTTT
CASSQGGGVGGNTIYF
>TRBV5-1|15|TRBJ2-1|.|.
TGCGCCAGCAGCTTGGTCTTAACGGGAAACAATGAGCAGTTCTTC
CASSLVLTGNNEQFF
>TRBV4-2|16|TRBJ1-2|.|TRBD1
TGTGCCAGCAGCCAGTACGACAGGGAACTTAACTATGGCTACACCTTC
CASSQYDRELNYGYTF
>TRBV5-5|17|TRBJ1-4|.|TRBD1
TGTGCCAGCAGCTTGTTTCCAGGGGGCCTCGCTAATGAAAAACTGTTTTTT
CASSLFPGGLANEKLFF
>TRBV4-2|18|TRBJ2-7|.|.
TGTGCCAGCAGCCCTCATTATGACCCGACAGGCTTTCAGTACGAGCAGTACTTC
CASSPHYDPTGFQYEQYF
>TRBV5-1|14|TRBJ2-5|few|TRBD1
TGCGCCAGCAGCACGGGACAGCATTTGGAGACCCAGTACTTC
CASSTGQHLETQYF
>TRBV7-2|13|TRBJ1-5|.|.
TGTGCCAGCAGCTGGGGGCGTAATCAGCCCCAGCATTTT
CASSWGRNQPQHF
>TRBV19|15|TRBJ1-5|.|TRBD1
TGTGCCAGTAGTATCACAGGGGTTAGCAATCAGCCCCAGCATTTT
CASSITGVSNQPQHF
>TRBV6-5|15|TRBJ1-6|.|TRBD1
TGTGCCAGCAGTTCAGGGGGCGAACTATCCCCACCCCTCCACTTT
CASSSGGELSPPLHF
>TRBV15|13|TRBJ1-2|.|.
TGTGCCACCAGCAATAATGACATTAATGGCTACACCTTC
CATSNNDINGYTF
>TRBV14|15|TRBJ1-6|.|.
TGTGCCAGCAGCCAAGGGGGCAGGGGATTGACACCCCTCCACTTT
CASSQGGRGLTPLHF
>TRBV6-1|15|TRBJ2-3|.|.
TGTGCCAGCAGTGAGATAGCGGAAACCACAGATACGCAGTATTTT
CASSEIAETTDTQYF
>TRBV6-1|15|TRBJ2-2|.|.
TGTGCCAGCACCGAATCGAGGGCGAGGACCGGGGAGCTGTTTTTT
CASTESRARTGELFF
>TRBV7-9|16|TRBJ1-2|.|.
TGTGCCAGCAGCTTAGTGCCCAGGAATCTTAACTATGGCTACACCTTC
CASSLVPRNLNYGYTF
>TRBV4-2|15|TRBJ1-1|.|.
TGTGCCAGCAGCCAAGTGCGAGGGGGGAACACTGAAGCTTTCTTT
CASSQVRGGNTEAFF
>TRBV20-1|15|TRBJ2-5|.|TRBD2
TGCAGTGCTGGTGAGCGGGACCGTGGTCTAGAGACCCAGTACTTC
CSAGERDRGLETQYF
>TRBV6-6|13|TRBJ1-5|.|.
TGTGCCAGCAGTTACAGGGGGAATCAGCCCCAGCATTTT
CASSYRGNQPQHF
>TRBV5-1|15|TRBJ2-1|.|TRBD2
TGCGCCAGCAGGACTAGCGGTATCTCCTACAATGAGCAGTTCTTC
CASRTSGISYNEQFF
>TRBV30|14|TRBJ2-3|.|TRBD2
TGTGCCTTCCAGACTAGCGGGAGCTCAGATACGCAGTATTTT
CAFQTSGSSDTQYF
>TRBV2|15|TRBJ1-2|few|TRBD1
TGTGCCAGCAGCCTAACAGGGGTCATTAACTATGGCTACACCTTC
CASSLTGVINYGYTF
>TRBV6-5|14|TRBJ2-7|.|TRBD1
TGTGCCAGCAGGCGGGACAGGGGGTGGTACGAGCAGTACTTC
CASRRDRGWYEQYF
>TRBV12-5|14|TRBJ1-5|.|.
TGTGCTAGTGCTGGTTCGGTTTCTTATCAGCCCCAGCATTTT
CASAGSVSYQPQHF
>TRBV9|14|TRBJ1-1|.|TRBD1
TGTGCCAGCACAAGACAGGGGGAGAGGACTGAAGCTTTCTTT
CASTRQGERTEAFF
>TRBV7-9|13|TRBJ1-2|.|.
TGTGCCACCGAGGCAGGGGTTCGAGGTGGCTACACCTTC
CATEAGVRGGYTF
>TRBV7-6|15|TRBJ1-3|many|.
TGTGCCAGCAGCTTAGAGCCGAGCTCTGGAAACACCATATATTTT
CASSLEPSSGNTIYF
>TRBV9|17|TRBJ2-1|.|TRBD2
TGTGCCAGCAGCGCTGGGACTAGCGGGGGACCCTACAATGAGCAGTTCTTC
CASSAGTSGGPYNEQFF